A single sample gave rise to the 2 T cell receptor beta chains below, sequenced in a study of blood T cell repertoires in COVID-19. The table came from immunoSEQ multiplex PCR; TCRdb's copy has only in-frame clones and leaves some out. The sample has around 250,000 clones; roughly 86% are singletons. Material: peripheral blood. Receptors originate from a woman between 55 and 75 years old who had recovered from COVID-19.

V is TRBV7-9 and J is TRBJ2-2; 9 bases are shared with TRBD2. The germline gives CDR1 SEHNR, CDR2 FQNEAQ (reference sequence). The J segment lost 3 bases and the V segment lost 5 bases, leaving 10 bases of the junction unmatched. This CDR3 is 17 amino acids long. CDR3 DNA: TGTGCCAGCAGCCGAGGGACTAGCCTAGGGTACACCGGGGAGCTGTTTTTT. This codes for CASSRGTSLGYTGELFF.

J is TRBJ2-2 and V is TRBV9, with 8 bases lining up with TRBD1. The CDR3 contains 16 residues. V was clipped by 2 bases and J by 0 bases; unmatched bases: 3. From germline, CDR1 is SGDLS and CDR2 YYNGEE. The CDR3 region is CASSVYRGTNTGELFF. The CDR3, as DNA: TGTGCCAGCAGCGTCTACAGGGGGACGAACACCGGGGAGCTGTTTTTT.